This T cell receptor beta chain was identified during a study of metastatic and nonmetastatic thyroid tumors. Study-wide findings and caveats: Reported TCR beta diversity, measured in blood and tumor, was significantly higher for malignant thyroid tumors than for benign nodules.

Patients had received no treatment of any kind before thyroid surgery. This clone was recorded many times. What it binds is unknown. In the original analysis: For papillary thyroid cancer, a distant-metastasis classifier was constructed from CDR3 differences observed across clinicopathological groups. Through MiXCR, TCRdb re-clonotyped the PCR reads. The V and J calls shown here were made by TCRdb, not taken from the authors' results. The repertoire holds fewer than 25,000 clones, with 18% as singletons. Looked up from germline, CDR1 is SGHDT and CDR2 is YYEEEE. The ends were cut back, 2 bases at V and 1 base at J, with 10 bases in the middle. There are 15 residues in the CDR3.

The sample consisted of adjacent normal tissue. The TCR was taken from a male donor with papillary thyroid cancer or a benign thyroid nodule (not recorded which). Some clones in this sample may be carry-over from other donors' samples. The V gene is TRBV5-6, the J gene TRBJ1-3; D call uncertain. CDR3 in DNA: TGTGCCAGCAGCTTTGAAGGGTCTTCTGGAAACACCATATATTTT. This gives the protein CASSFEGSSGNTIYF.